One sample yielded the 29 T cell receptor beta chains listed below, sequenced in a study of CD4 T cells in relation to SARS-CoV-2 and coronaviruses. No antigen is known for these receptors. Unexposed donor CD4+ T cells date from about 2011-2018, before the COVID-19 pandemic. The cells were cultured for 10 days before CD4+ T cells were isolated. Assay: immunoSEQ multiplex PCR; the TCRdb copy retains only in-frame clones and omits some. The sample contains 25,000 to 30,000 clones, 74% of which appear only once. The sample was CD4+ T cells from PBMCs, cultured in vitro. These receptors were taken from a human donor in good health.

This sequence joins TRBV28 and TRBJ1-5; D ambiguous. Germline V gives CDR1 MDHEN, CDR2 SYDVKM. V lost 6 bases to trimming and J lost 5 bases, with 17 bases between them. The CDR3 is 15 residues long. CDR3 DNA: TGTGCCAGCAGCTACCGGACGGCCGGCGATCAGCCCCAGCATTTT. Its protein is CASSYRTAGDQPQHF.

The rearrangement links TRBV18 to TRBJ2-7, with TRBD1 matching over 7 bases. Germline values: CDR1 KGHSH, CDR2 LQKENI. The CDR3 has 15 residues. Trimming cost V 0 bases and J 0 bases; bases outside gene matches: 2. This chain's CDR3 is CASSPPHRGSYEQYF. The CDR3 nucleotides are TGTGCCAGCTCACCACCGCACAGGGGCTCCTACGAGCAGTACTTC.

This clone occurred a few times. The chain carries TRBV19 and TRBJ1-6; the D gene is possibly TRBD1 (6 bases). Between the trimmed V and J ends, which lost 6 bases and 7 bases, there was a span of 10 bases. Germline lookup yields CDR1 LNHDA and CDR2 SQIVND (reference sequence). The CDR3 sequence is 13 residues long. CDR3: CASRNQGNSPLHF. The CDR3, as DNA: TGTGCCAGTAGGAACCAGGGGAATTCACCCCTCCACTTT.

This chain links TRBV19 with TRBJ1-6; no reliable D call. This CDR3 spans 16 amino acids. V was pared by 10 bases and J by 0 bases, with 16 bases between. Germline CDR1 and CDR2: LNHDA and SQIVND (reference sequence). CDR3 coding DNA: TGTGCCACCAACCCCTCGCCCATCTCCTATAATTCACCCCTCCACTTT. Its protein product is CATNPSPISYNSPLHF.

This chain joins TRBV6-2 or TRBV6-3 and TRBJ2-5, with D perhaps TRBD2 (7 bases). V was cut by 2 bases and J by 5 bases, with 12 bases left in between. The CDR3 consists of 14 residues. The germline V gene encodes CDR1 MNHEY and CDR2 SVGEGT. The CDR3 protein is CASSYGGAKETQYF. The CDR3 nucleotides are TGTGCCAGCAGTTACGGGGGGGCTAAGGAGACCCAGTACTTC.

This clone was recorded once. The chain is built from TRBV20-1 and TRBJ2-1; D remains unclear. Germline V gene data show CDR1 as DFQATT and CDR2 as SNEGSKA (reference sequence). This CDR3 contains 13 residues. The V end was cut by 3 bases, the J end by 6 bases, with 12 bases between. CDR3 nucleotide sequence: TGCAGTGCTAGTTCGTCCGAGGTCAATGAGCAGTTCTTC. Amino acid sequence: CSASSSEVNEQFF.

This clone was recorded only once. V gene TRBV30 combines with J gene TRBJ1-5, with D possibly matching TRBD1 (5 bases). The CDR3 consists of 15 residues. Germline assignment: CDR1 GTSNPN and CDR2 SVGIG (reference sequence). Trimming removed 0 bases at V and 3 bases at J, with 12 bases between. CDR3 sequence (DNA): TGTGCCTGGAGTGTATCTTTCGGGGCCAATCAGCCCCAGCATTTT. Protein: CAWSVSFGANQPQHF. Supplemented by reference TRBV30 and TRBJ1-5, the full variable domain reads SQTIHQWPATLVQPVGSPLSLECTVEGTSNPNLYWYRQAAGRGLQLLFYSVGIGQISSEVPQNLSASRPQDRQFILSSKKLLLSDSGFYLCAWSVSFGANQPQHFGDGTRLSIL.

Comments on this clone: No DNA is shown, since the ends of the CDR3 on it are uncertain; the CDR3 is the one TCRdb lists. This chain joins TRBV6-5 and TRBJ1-1; the D segment call TRBD1 is taken from the table without a DNA check. CDR1 MNHEY and CDR2 SVGAGI come from the germline V gene. The CDR3 region is 13 residues in length, termini included. CDR3 loop: CASSTSTGGEAFF.

V gene TRBV5-6 combines with J gene TRBJ1-5; D is unclear. Looked up from germline, CDR1 is SGHDT and CDR2 is YYEEEE. V was cut by 2 bases and J by 0 bases, with 9 bases left in between. This CDR3 has 15 residues. CDR3 bases: TGTGCCAGCAGCTTCGGTACCTATAGCAATCAGCCCCAGCATTTT. It encodes CASSFGTYSNQPQHF.

This chain joins TRBV7-8 and TRBJ2-2; 9 nucleotides align to TRBD2. V dropped 5 bases and J dropped 0; count of bases not matched to a gene: 7. The V gene's germline CDR1 is SGHVS and CDR2 FQNEAQ. This CDR3 contains 17 residues. CDR3 in DNA: TGTGCCAGCAGCCAGCGGGGACTAGCCTCGAACACCGGGGAGCTGTTTTTT. This encodes CASSQRGLASNTGELFF.

This sequence joins TRBV5-8 and TRBJ2-4, with TRBD2 as a possible D gene (5 bases). V was shortened by 4 bases and J by 6 bases, with 20 bases between the two germline ends. This CDR3 is built from 16 residues. CDR1 and CDR2 (germline): SGHTS, YDEGEE. CDR3 sequence reads: CASSLPVGALINIQYF. The CDR3 DNA is TGTGCCAGCAGCCTGCCCGTGGGAGCGCTTATAAACATTCAGTACTTC.

V and J are TRBV7-9 and TRBJ2-7; weak D call: TRBD1 (6 bases). Germline V gene data show CDR1 as SEHNR and CDR2 as FQNEAQ (reference sequence). Trimming cost V 1 base and J 4 bases, with 17 bases left between them. The CDR3 covers 16 residues. CDR3 nucleotides: TGTGCCAGCAGCTTAGGACCACAGGGTCCCTCATACGAGCAGTACTTC. Translation: CASSLGPQGPSYEQYF. The complete variable domain, with remaining parts taken from reference TRBV7-9 and TRBJ2-7, reads DTGVSQNPRHKITKRGQNVTFRCDPISEHNRLYWYRQTLGQGPEFLTYFQNEAQLEKSRLLSDRFSAERPKGSFSTLEIQRTEQGDSAMYLCASSLGPQGPSYEQYFGPGTRLTVT.

This chain joins TRBV7-3 and TRBJ1-1; TRBD1 agrees at 7 bases. With 3 bases clipped from V and 11 bases from J, the junction kept 9 bases outside the gene matches. Per the germline V gene, CDR1 is SGHTA and CDR2 is FQGTGA. The CDR3 length is 13 residues. Here the CDR3 DNA reads TGTGCCAGCAGCTTTTCGAGGACAGGACGGGCTTTCTTT. Its protein is CASSFSRTGRAFF. The full variable domain, in which reference TRBV7-3 and TRBJ1-1 provide the parts outside the CDR3, is GAGVSQTPSNKVTEKGKYVELRCDPISGHTALYWYRQSLGQGPEFLIYFQGTGAADDSGLPNDRFFAVRPEGSVSTLKIQRTERGDSAVYLCASSFSRTGRAFFGQGTRLTVV.

A single count supports this clone. The chain carries TRBV5-1 and TRBJ2-7; D unclear. V was shortened by 6 bases and J by 0 bases, with 10 bases between the two germline ends. The germline CDR1 and CDR2 sequences are SGHRS and YFSETQ. The CDR3 sequence is 13 residues long. The CDR3: CASNLVGSYEQYF. As DNA, the CDR3 is TGCGCCAGCAATTTGGTGGGCTCCTACGAGCAGTACTTC.

In this sample, this clone turned up once. This chain joins TRBV20-1 and TRBJ2-5; unclear D gene. The CDR3 is made up of 12 amino acids. Deletions cut 3 bases from V and 1 base from J, with 6 bases between. Germline V CDR1 and CDR2: DFQATT, SNEGSKA (reference sequence). The DNA of the CDR3 is TGCAGTGCTAGTAGTGCCCAAGAGACCCAGTACTTC. Translating it yields CSASSAQETQYF.

Comment on this clone: A junction end diverges from the germline sequence, so it may reflect a read error. The CDR3 sequence: CASSLDFGDEQFF. The DNA for the CDR3 is TGTGCTAGCAGCTTGGACTTTGGCGATGAGCAGTTCTTC. The V gene is TRBV7-7, the J gene TRBJ2-1; D possibly corresponds to TRBD2 (5 bases). This CDR3 comprises 13 residues. CDR1 is SSHAT, CDR2 FNYEAQ, per germline (reference sequence).

This chain connects TRBV19 to TRBJ1-2; D gene ambiguous. Germline V gene data show CDR1 as LNHDA and CDR2 as SQIVND (reference sequence). The length of the CDR3 is 13 residues. The V end lost 4 bases, the J end lost 7 bases, and 13 bases lay between the germline ends. CDR3 amino acids: CASSSGDSLGYTF. DNA of the CDR3: TGTGCCAGTAGTAGTGGAGATTCGCTTGGCTACACCTTC.

The J gene is TRBJ2-6, the V gene TRBV11-2; D gene ambiguous. The length of the CDR3 is 16 residues. The germline V gene encodes CDR1 SGHAT and CDR2 FQNNGV. V was trimmed by 2 bases and J by 0 bases, leaving 8 bases between them. Written as DNA, the CDR3 is TGTGCCAGCAGCTTATTCGGCCCCTCTGGGGCCAACGTCCTGACTTTC. Translated, it gives CASSLFGPSGANVLTF.

This chain links TRBV19 with TRBJ2-7; 13 bases are shared with TRBD2. The CDR3 contains 16 residues. V lost 5 bases, J lost 3 bases, and 7 bases stayed unmatched. Germline CDR1 and CDR2: LNHDA and SQIVND (reference sequence). The CDR3: CASSAPGLAGDYEQYF. The CDR3 coding sequence is TGTGCCAGTAGTGCCCCTGGACTAGCGGGAGACTACGAGCAGTACTTC.

CDR3 sequence reads: CASRLTGGYEQYF. CDR3 bases: TGCGCCAGCAGACTTACAGGGGGCTACGAGCAGTACTTC. The genes are TRBV23-1 and TRBJ2-7; 8 bases line up with TRBD1. TRBV23-1 is sorted into the ORF group, with uncertain function. Trimming at V came to 6 bases and at J to 3 bases, leaving 4 bases not matched to a gene. This CDR3 comprises 13 residues.

This clone was detected only once. The chain recombines TRBV21-1 with TRBJ2-2; the table names TRBD2, a call not compared with the DNA. TRBV21-1 constitutes a pseudogene. The CDR3 has 19 residues. The CDR3 bases are TGTGCCAGCAGCAAAGGAGCGGCAAAGAGGGAGGGAAACACCGGGGAGCTGTTTTTT. Translating it yields CASSKGAAKREGNTGELFF.

The chain's CDR3 is CASSLVMNTEAFF. CDR3 in DNA: TGTGCCAGCAGCTTAGTCATGAACACTGAAGCTTTCTTT. This rearrangement joins TRBV7-9 to TRBJ1-1; D is uncertain. The CDR3 runs 13 residues. From germline, CDR1 is SEHNR and CDR2 FQNEAQ (reference sequence). Trimming cost V 1 base and J 0 bases, with 3 bases left between them.

The genes are TRBV4-3 and TRBJ1-5, with D possibly TRBD1 on 5 matching bases. Germline V CDR1 and CDR2: LGHNA, YSLEER. With 0 bases removed from V and 6 bases from J, the gap between germline ends came to 9 bases. The CDR3 totals 14 residues. The DNA of the CDR3 is TGCGCCAGCAGCCAAGAGGGGGTTGGTCAGCCCCAGCATTTT. Translated, it gives CASSQEGVGQPQHF.

This chain joins TRBV18 and TRBJ1-2; D is unclear. In germline, CDR1 is KGHSH, CDR2 LQKENI. V was clipped by 6 bases and J by 1 base, with 9 bases between them. This CDR3 contains 13 residues. The CDR3 sequence: CASSPSGNYGYTF. The CDR3 nucleotides read TGTGCCAGCTCCCCGTCCGGTAACTATGGCTACACCTTC.

This clone occurred a few times. The chain has TRBV11-3 and TRBJ2-1, with 8 bases matching TRBD2. CDR1 SGHNT and CDR2 YENEEA come from the germline V gene. The junction had 10 bases not matched to a gene; V was cut back by 2 bases and J by 10 bases. The CDR3 length is 15 residues. CDR3 in amino acids: CASSLWSSGLEEQFF. For the CDR3, the DNA is TGTGCCAGCAGCTTATGGTCTAGCGGGTTGGAAGAGCAGTTCTTC.

The chain combines TRBV7-9 with TRBJ1-3; weak D call: TRBD1 (6 bases). Germline V gene sequence: CDR1 SEHNR, CDR2 FQNEAQ (reference sequence). This CDR3 region has 14 residues. V shed 5 bases and J shed 3 bases, with 11 bases lying between them. The DNA for the CDR3 is TGTGCCAGCAGCGCAGGGGAACGTGGAAACACCATATATTTT. Its translation is CASSAGERGNTIYF.

The V call is TRBV29-1, the J call TRBJ2-3; D may be TRBD1 (6 bases). V was shortened by 2 bases and J by 4 bases, with 16 bases between the two germline ends. The CDR3 sequence is 15 residues long. Germline V lookup: CDR1 SQVTM, CDR2 ANQGSEA. CDR3 coding DNA: TGCAGCGTTGAATCCGGGACAAACTTCGCAGATACGCAGTATTTT. Its translation is CSVESGTNFADTQYF.

The rearrangement joins TRBV2 to TRBJ2-7; TRBD1 matches 10 bases. The CDR3 length is 14 residues. From germline, CDR1 is SNHLY and CDR2 FYNNEI. V lost 6 bases to trimming and J lost 7 bases; unmatched junction nucleotides: 9. The CDR3: CASSVGQGSAEQYF. CDR3 in DNA: TGTGCCAGCAGCGTGGGACAGGGGTCTGCAGAGCAGTACTTC. The complete variable domain, with remaining parts taken from reference TRBV2 and TRBJ2-7, reads EPEVTQTPSHQVTQMGQEVILRCVPISNHLYFYWYRQILGQKVEFLVSFYNNEISEKSEIFDDQFSVERPDGSNFTLKIRSTKLEDSAMYFCASSVGQGSAEQYFGPGTRLTVT.

A few counts support this clone. The chain recombines TRBV2 with TRBJ1-5; D gene uncertain. Germline values: CDR1 SNHLY, CDR2 FYNNEI. V was pared by 1 base and J by 0 bases, with 7 bases between. The CDR3 loop spans 15 amino acids. DNA for the CDR3: TGTGCCAGCAGTGAAGTCAGTTATAGCAATCAGCCCCAGCATTTT. It encodes CASSEVSYSNQPQHF.